This T cell receptor (beta chain) was identified during a study of T cell changes during pregnancy in multiple sclerosis. Germline CDR1 is SGHTS and CDR2 is YDEGEE. J was trimmed by 2 bases and V by 0 bases; bases with no gene match: 4. The CDR3 consists of 16 residues. The repertoire was sequenced with immunoSEQ multiplex PCR; TCRdb's copy has only in-frame clones and lacks some. The sample records about 70,000 clones, roughly 94% being singletons. A single count supports this clone. Source: peripheral blood, taken in the third trimester of pregnancy. The rearrangement joins TRBV5-8 to TRBJ2-3; 9 bases fit TRBD2. The sequence came from a female donor with multiple sclerosis, enrolled in a pregnancy study. CDR3 amino acids: CASSLGSGGDTDTQYF. CDR3 coding DNA: TGTGCCAGCAGCTTGGGTAGCGGGGGAGACACAGATACGCAGTATTTT.